This T cell receptor (beta chain) was sequenced during a study of human CD8 memory T cell subsets. By UMI-labeled 5' RACE, the TCR beta libraries were made. Following a re-call of the 5' RACE reads, TCRdb has one entry per CDR3 protein and lacks DNA. The clone table shows about 9,300 distinct CDR3 sequences, with the ten largest holding roughly a fifth. Germline V gives CDR1 DFQATT, CDR2 SNEGSKA (reference sequence). The CDR3 sequence is 13 residues long. The source material was CD8+ T cells from PBMCs. This chain uses TRBV20-1 with TRBJ2-7. The TCR comes from a human donor in good health. CDR3 amino acids: CSAREPSSYEQYF.